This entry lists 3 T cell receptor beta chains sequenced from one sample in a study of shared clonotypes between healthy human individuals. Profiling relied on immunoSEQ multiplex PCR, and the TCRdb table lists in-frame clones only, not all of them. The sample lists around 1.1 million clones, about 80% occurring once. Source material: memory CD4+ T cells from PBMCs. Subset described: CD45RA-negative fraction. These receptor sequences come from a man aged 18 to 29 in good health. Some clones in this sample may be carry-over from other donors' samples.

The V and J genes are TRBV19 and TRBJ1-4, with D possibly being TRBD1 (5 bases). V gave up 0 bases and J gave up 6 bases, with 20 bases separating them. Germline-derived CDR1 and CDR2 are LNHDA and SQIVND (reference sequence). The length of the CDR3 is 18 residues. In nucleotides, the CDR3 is TGTGCCAGTAGTATAGATGGGGGGACCGCCTCGTTGGATGAAAAACTGTTTTTT. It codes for CASSIDGGTASLDEKLFF.

The CDR3 DNA is TGTGCCAGCAGTTTGGCGGGACCTAACGAGCAGTACTTC. As protein: CASSLAGPNEQYF. The chain has TRBV28 and TRBJ2-7; tentatively, D is TRBD2 (6 bases). This CDR3 is built from 13 residues. The germline gives CDR1 MDHEN, CDR2 SYDVKM. V lost 3 bases to trimming and J lost 5 bases, with 11 bases between them.

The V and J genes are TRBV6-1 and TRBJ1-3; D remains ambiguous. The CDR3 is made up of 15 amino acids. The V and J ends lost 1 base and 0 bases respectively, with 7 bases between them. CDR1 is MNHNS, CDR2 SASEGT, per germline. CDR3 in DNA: TGTGCCAGCAGTGAAGAGAAGATCTCTGGAAACACCATATATTTT. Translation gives CASSEEKISGNTIYF.